What follows are 16 T cell receptor beta chains derived from one specimen sequenced in a study of cytomegalovirus exposure and HLA in healthy donors. PCR primers comprised 60 Vbeta and 13 Jbeta primers. Only in-frame clones appear in the TCRdb table, and some are missing; sequencing was by immunoSEQ multiplex PCR. In total, the table holds tens of thousands of clones. The material sequenced was PBMCs. The receptors stem from a man younger than 30 in good health and CMV-seropositive.

The J gene is TRBJ1-5, the V gene TRBV6-1; 8 bases are shared with TRBD1. The CDR3 spans 14 residues. V lost 8 bases and J lost 2; bases outside the gene matches: 5. Germline CDR1 MNHNS, CDR2 SASEGT. The CDR3 nucleotides are TGTGCCAGCTCTGGACAGGGTGGCAATCAGCCCCAGCATTTT. Encoded protein: CASSGQGGNQPQHF.

The genes are TRBV4-1 and TRBJ2-3; D possibly corresponds to TRBD1 (5 bases). The V gene lost 4 bases and the J gene lost 4 bases, with 18 bases spanning the gap. The CDR3 consists of 16 residues. Germline values: CDR1 MGHRA, CDR2 YSYEKL. The CDR3 bases are TGCGCCAGCAGCCTGAATGGGGCTAGAAGCGCAGATACGCAGTATTTT. Protein: CASSLNGARSADTQYF.

CDR3 sequence reads: CASSTDRGWGYTF. As DNA, the CDR3 is TGTGCCAGCAGCACCGACAGGGGCTGGGGCTACACCTTC. V is TRBV5-6 and J is TRBJ1-2; TRBD1 aligns across 8 bases. Germline V lookup: CDR1 SGHDT, CDR2 YYEEEE. V dropped 4 bases and J dropped 8; count of bases not matched to a gene: 7. The CDR3 covers 13 residues.

This chain links TRBV5-1 with TRBJ2-2; TRBD1 matches at 7 bases. CDR1 SGHRS and CDR2 YFSETQ come from the germline V gene. V lost 1 base, J lost 6 bases, and 6 bases stayed unmatched. The CDR3 has 15 amino acids. The CDR3 bases are TGCGCCAGCAGCTTGCACAGGGGTCGACCCGGGGAGCTGTTTTTT. This codes for CASSLHRGRPGELFF.

The V gene is TRBV28, the J gene TRBJ1-4; D ambiguous. Trimming removed 5 bases at V and 5 bases at J, with 15 bases between. Germline-derived CDR1 and CDR2 are MDHEN and SYDVKM. The CDR3 spans 15 residues. CDR3 nucleotide sequence: TGTGCCAGCAGTCCGAGGCTGACCCCGAATGAAAAACTGTTTTTT. It codes for CASSPRLTPNEKLFF. Combining the CDR3 with reference TRBV28 and TRBJ1-4 gives the whole variable domain DVKVTQSSRYLVKRTGEKVFLECVQDMDHENMFWYRQDPGLGLRLIYFSYDVKMKEKGDIPEGYSVSREKKERFSLILESASTNQTSMYLCASSPRLTPNEKLFFGSGTQLSVL.

The chain uses TRBV9 and TRBJ2-5; perhaps TRBD2 as D (6 bases). Germline lookup yields CDR1 SGDLS and CDR2 YYNGEE. V dropped 0 bases and J dropped 7 bases, with 10 bases sitting between them. The CDR3 is 13 amino acids. CDR3 sequence reads: CASSVGDSGTQYF. As DNA, the CDR3 is TGTGCCAGCAGCGTAGGGGACTCAGGGACCCAGTACTTC.

The rearrangement uses TRBV11-2 and TRBJ1-1; tentative D call: TRBD1 (5 bases). This CDR3 region has 14 residues. With 6 bases removed from V and 3 bases from J, the gap between germline ends came to 14 bases. Germline V CDR1 and CDR2: SGHAT, FQNNGV. The CDR3 DNA sequence: TGTGCCAGCAGGGGGTACCGGGGGGACACTGAAGCTTTCTTT. This encodes CASRGYRGDTEAFF.

The chain joins TRBV28 to TRBJ1-5; unclear D gene. The CDR3 extends over 12 amino acids. CDR1 and CDR2 from the germline V gene are MDHEN and SYDVKM. With 5 bases removed from V and 9 bases from J, the gap between germline ends came to 11 bases. For the CDR3, the DNA is TGTGCCAGCAGTCCATTGGAGGGGCCCCAGCATTTT. This encodes CASSPLEGPQHF.

The V gene is TRBV28, the J gene TRBJ1-2, with D perhaps matching TRBD1 (5 bases). This CDR3 region has 17 residues. With 2 bases removed from V and 2 bases from J, the gap between germline ends came to 18 bases. The V gene's germline CDR1 is MDHEN and CDR2 SYDVKM. CDR3 region: CASSLESAVTVNYGYTF. In nucleotides, the CDR3 is TGTGCCAGCAGTTTAGAGTCGGCCGTGACAGTGAACTATGGCTACACCTTC.

V and J are TRBV5-4 and TRBJ2-5; D not resolved. The better agreement between TRBJ2-7 and the DNA end casts doubt on the J call. The CDR3 extends over 13 amino acids. Germline values: CDR1 SGHNT, CDR2 YYREEE (reference sequence). Written as DNA, the CDR3 is TGTGCCAGCAGCTTGGGAGCCGCTTACGAGCAGTACTTC. Protein product: CASSLGAAYEQYF.

The chain carries TRBV7-7 and TRBJ2-3; the match to TRBD2 covers 8 bases. CDR1 is SSHAT and CDR2 is FNYEAQ in the germline V gene (reference sequence). The CDR3 sequence is 19 residues long. The CDR3 DNA reads TGTGCTAGCTCCTCTGGTCCAGTAGTAGCGGGACATCTGGCAGATACGCAGTATTTT. Translating gives CASSSGPVVAGHLADTQYF.

This chain uses TRBV5-6 with TRBJ1-1, with D unclear. Trimming removed 0 bases from V and 6 bases from J, with 6 bases in between. The germline V gene encodes CDR1 SGHDT and CDR2 YYEEEE. The CDR3 consists of 12 residues. This chain's CDR3 is CASSLGVAEAFF. The CDR3 DNA is TGTGCCAGCAGCTTGGGCGTAGCTGAAGCTTTCTTT.

The V and J genes are TRBV2 and TRBJ2-7; 10 positions agree with TRBD2. Per the germline V gene, CDR1 is SNHLY and CDR2 is FYNNEI. The V segment lost 7 bases and the J segment 7 bases; nucleotides outside the gene matches: 10. The CDR3 sequence is 14 residues long. This CDR3 is CASTMTSGLGEQYF. DNA of the CDR3: TGTGCCAGCACAATGACTAGCGGGCTTGGTGAGCAGTACTTC.

The CDR3, as DNA: TGTGCCAGCAGCCGGCTAGCGGAGACCCAGTACTTC. It codes for CASSRLAETQYF. The V call is TRBV4-2, the J call TRBJ2-5; tentatively, D is TRBD2 (6 bases). The CDR3 extends over 12 amino acids. CDR1 is LGHNA and CDR2 is YNFKEQ in the germline V gene. Between the trimmed V and J ends, which lost 4 bases and 5 bases, there was a span of 8 bases.

This chain uses TRBV7-9 with TRBJ1-2; D is unresolved. Trimming removed 5 bases from V and 7 bases from J, with 23 bases in between. CDR1 SEHNR and CDR2 FQNEAQ come from the germline V gene (reference sequence). The CDR3 loop spans 16 amino acids. The CDR3 DNA reads as TGTGCCAGCAGCCCCCGGGAGGGCTCAGACGGTGGTGGCTACACCTTC. As protein: CASSPREGSDGGGYTF. Combining the CDR3 with reference TRBV7-9 and TRBJ1-2 gives the whole variable domain DTGVSQNPRHKITKRGQNVTFRCDPISEHNRLYWYRQTLGQGPEFLTYFQNEAQLEKSRLLSDRFSAERPKGSFSTLEIQRTEQGDSAMYLCASSPREGSDGGGYTFGSGTRLTVV.

This chain links TRBV19 with TRBJ1-3; D gene unclear. In germline, CDR1 is LNHDA, CDR2 SQIVND (reference sequence). The CDR3 is made up of 15 amino acids. The V and J ends lost 1 base and 0 bases respectively, with 7 bases between them. This chain's CDR3 is CASSIAGFSGNTIYF. CDR3 sequence (DNA): TGTGCCAGTAGTATAGCCGGGTTCTCTGGAAACACCATATATTTT. The full variable domain, with the rest looked up from reference TRBV19 and TRBJ1-3, is DGGITQSPKYLFRKEGQNVTLSCEQNLNHDAMYWYRQDPGQGLRLIYYSQIVNDFQKGDIAEGYSVSREKKESFPLTVTSAQKNPTAFYLCASSIAGFSGNTIYFGEGSWLTVV.